The 29 T cell receptor beta chains listed next were all sequenced from one sample in a study of beta chain features in type 1 diabetes. Findings and limits, study-wide: Patients with Type 1 diabetes showed moderately but significantly shorter TCRB CDR3s in all four CD4+ subsets.

TCRB transcripts that were expressed got sequenced, as all of the isolated RNA had been reverse transcribed. The method was immunoSEQ multiplex PCR; TCRdb's version includes in-frame clones alone and lacks a portion of them. The sample shows 550,000 to 850,000 clones, around 15% of them seen only once. Antigens for these TCRs are unknown. What was sequenced was naive CD4+ T cells from blood. These receptors all come from a man aged 18 to 30 with type 1 diabetes.

There are a few counts of this clone. The rearrangement links TRBV7-9 to TRBJ1-6; D uncertain. Deletions cut 1 base from V and 7 bases from J, with 2 bases between. The CDR3 totals 12 residues. In germline, CDR1 is SEHNR, CDR2 FQNEAQ (reference sequence). The CDR3 reads CASSLVNSPLHF. In DNA, the CDR3 is TGTGCCAGCAGCTTAGTCAATTCACCCCTCCACTTT.

This clone has more than one count but fewer than ten. V and J are TRBV30 and TRBJ2-3, with TRBD2 matching over 11 bases. The CDR3 has 18 amino acids. J lost 0 bases, V lost 2 bases, and 10 bases had no gene match. Germline CDR1 and CDR2: GTSNPN and SVGIG (reference sequence). The CDR3 region is CAWSLWGTSGTSTDTQYF. CDR3 DNA sequence: TGTGCCTGGAGTTTGTGGGGGACTAGCGGAACTAGCACAGATACGCAGTATTTT. The full variable domain, its missing parts supplied by reference TRBV30 and TRBJ2-3, is SQTIHQWPATLVQPVGSPLSLECTVEGTSNPNLYWYRQAAGRGLQLLFYSVGIGQISSEVPQNLSASRPQDRQFILSSKKLLLSDSGFYLCAWSLWGTSGTSTDTQYFGPGTRLTVL.

The V gene is TRBV9, the J gene TRBJ2-7; D is perhaps TRBD1 (6 bases). Germline assignment: CDR1 SGDLS and CDR2 YYNGEE. V lost 3 bases and J lost 3, with 7 bases in between. CDR3 length equals 12 residues. For the CDR3, the DNA is TGTGCCAGCAGCGCGGACAGCTACGAGCAGTACTTC. As protein: CASSADSYEQYF. Drawing the rest from reference TRBV9 and TRBJ2-7, the complete variable domain is DSGVTQTPKHLITATGQRVTLRCSPRSGDLSVYWYQQSLDQGLQFLIQYYNGEERAKGNILERFSAQQFPDLHSELNLSSLELGDSALYFCASSADSYEQYFGPGTRLTVT.

The chain joins TRBV9 to TRBJ2-2; D remains ambiguous. This CDR3 is built from 14 residues. Trimming removed 0 bases at V and 5 bases at J, with 8 bases between. Germline V gene lookup returns CDR1 SGDLS and CDR2 YYNGEE. CDR3 nucleotide sequence: TGTGCCAGCAGCGTAGGAGACCTAACCGGGGAGCTGTTTTTT. Translated, it gives CASSVGDLTGELFF.

The rearrangement joins TRBV27 to TRBJ2-1; 9 nucleotides align to TRBD1. The CDR3 sequence is 15 residues long. Unmatched junction bases numbered 14, after V lost 2 bases and J lost 15 bases. Germline assignment: CDR1 MNHEY and CDR2 SMNVEV (reference sequence). In DNA, the CDR3 is TGTGCCAGCAGTTTAAGGTTTTGGGACAGGGCTTTTTGGTTCTTC. This translates into CASSLRFWDRAFWFF.

This chain uses TRBV18 with TRBJ2-7; TRBD1 aligns across 8 bases. Trimming at V came to 0 bases and at J to 4 bases, leaving 5 bases not matched to a gene. The CDR3 runs 15 residues. Germline CDR1 reads KGHSH; CDR2 reads LQKENI. For the CDR3, the DNA is TGTGCCAGCTCACCACCCCAGGGGGCTGGTTACGAGCAGTACTTC. Residues: CASSPPQGAGYEQYF.

The chain recombines TRBV15 with TRBJ2-2, with 8 bases identical to TRBD2. Looked up from germline, CDR1 is LNHNV and CDR2 is YYDKDF (reference sequence). The CDR3 is 14 residues long. Losses at the gene ends were 7 bases for V and 4 bases for J; bases not matched to a gene: 5. The CDR3 DNA follows: TGTGCCACCACCCCTAGCGGGTTCACCGGGGAGCTGTTTTTT. Its translation is CATTPSGFTGELFF.

The V and J genes are TRBV25-1 and TRBJ1-1; no clear D. Between the trimmed V and J ends, which lost 5 bases and 0 bases, there was a span of 7 bases. Per germline, CDR1 MGHDK and CDR2 SYGVNS. This CDR3 comprises 13 residues. CDR3 residues: CASSRSMNTEAFF. The DNA for the CDR3 is TGTGCCAGCAGTCGTTCCATGAACACTGAAGCTTTCTTT. The full variable domain, rest sourced from reference TRBV25-1 and TRBJ1-1, is EADIYQTPRYLVIGTGKKITLECSQTMGHDKMYWYQQDPGMELHLIHYSYGVNSTEKGDLSSESTVSRIRTEHFPLTLESARPSHTSQYLCASSRSMNTEAFFGQGTRLTVV.

V usage is TRBV30 and J usage is TRBJ1-1; D is undetermined. There are 15 residues in the CDR3. Germline-derived CDR1 and CDR2 are GTSNPN and SVGIG (reference sequence). V dropped 0 bases and J dropped 2 bases, with 13 bases sitting between them. The CDR3 DNA reads TGTGCCTGGAGTGTAGGCCGAATGAGAAACACTGAAGCTTTCTTT. Translation gives CAWSVGRMRNTEAFF.

The chain links TRBV6-5 to TRBJ1-2, with TRBD1 matching 7 bases. The V gene's germline CDR1 is MNHEY and CDR2 SVGAGI. With 2 bases clipped from V and 1 base from J, the junction kept 4 bases outside the gene matches. The CDR3 consists of 15 residues. The CDR3 reads CASSYRGLGNYGYTF. The CDR3 DNA reads TGTGCCAGCAGTTACAGGGGGCTTGGTAACTATGGCTACACCTTC.

The J gene is TRBJ2-1, the V gene TRBV29-1; maybe TRBD2 (5 bases). The CDR3 is 14 residues long. Germline V gene sequence: CDR1 SQVTM, CDR2 ANQGSEA. Trimming removed 7 bases from V and 1 base from J, with 14 bases in between. The CDR3 here is CSGQRTLSYNEQFF. The CDR3 coding sequence is TGCAGCGGGCAGCGGACCCTATCCTACAATGAGCAGTTCTTC.

In this sample, this clone turned up a few times. This rearrangement joins TRBV18 to TRBJ2-7, with D unresolved. CDR1 is KGHSH and CDR2 is LQKENI in the germline V gene. The V and J ends lost 2 bases and 5 bases respectively, with 10 bases between them. The length of the CDR3 is 13 residues. This chain's CDR3 is CASSPSVAHEQYF. The CDR3 DNA sequence: TGTGCCAGCTCACCATCTGTTGCTCACGAGCAGTACTTC.

This clone came up a few times. The V and J genes are TRBV6-5 and TRBJ1-1; D is unclear. This CDR3 has 13 residues. V was pared by 3 bases and J by 5 bases, with 10 bases between. Germline V gives CDR1 MNHEY, CDR2 SVGAGI. CDR3 region: CASSYFERTEAFF. The CDR3 DNA reads TGTGCCAGCAGTTATTTCGAGCGAACTGAAGCTTTCTTT.

This clone was counted only a few times. The chain carries TRBV28 and TRBJ2-4; 11 bases are shared with TRBD2. With 2 bases clipped from V and 6 bases from J, the junction kept 3 bases outside the gene matches. CDR1 and CDR2 from the germline V gene are MDHEN and SYDVKM. CDR3 length: 15 amino acids. DNA for the CDR3: TGTGCCAGCAGTTTAGCTAGCGGGGGGAGAAACATTCAGTACTTC. It specifies CASSLASGGRNIQYF.

This clone turned up a few times. This chain connects TRBV7-9 to TRBJ2-7, with 8 bases identical to TRBD1. Looked up from germline, CDR1 is SEHNR and CDR2 is FQNEAQ (reference sequence). J was trimmed by 4 bases and V by 3 bases; bases with no gene match: 8. The CDR3 is 15 amino acids. DNA of the CDR3: TGTGCCAGCAGCTTTCCCCGGGACAGGAGGTACGAGCAGTACTTC. Protein: CASSFPRDRRYEQYF. The full variable domain, in which reference TRBV7-9 and TRBJ2-7 provide the parts outside the CDR3, is DTGVSQNPRHKITKRGQNVTFRCDPISEHNRLYWYRQTLGQGPEFLTYFQNEAQLEKSRLLSDRFSAERPKGSFSTLEIQRTEQGDSAMYLCASSFPRDRRYEQYFGPGTRLTVT.

This clone was counted only a few times. The chain combines TRBV6-5 with TRBJ2-1; the match to TRBD1 covers 7 bases. Losses at the gene ends were 5 bases for V and 6 bases for J; bases not matched to a gene: 4. The CDR3 covers 13 residues. The germline V gene has CDR1 MNHEY and CDR2 SVGAGI. The CDR3 DNA is TGTGCCAGCAGTGGCGACAGGGCCAATGAGCAGTTCTTC. Translated: CASSGDRANEQFF.

The chain links TRBV28 to TRBJ1-5; D not resolved. The CDR3 has 12 residues. Germline assignment: CDR1 MDHEN and CDR2 SYDVKM. Trimming removed 3 bases from V and 6 bases from J, with 6 bases in between. The CDR3 spells CASSFSPQPQHF. The CDR3 region has the DNA TGTGCCAGCAGTTTCTCACCTCAGCCCCAGCATTTT. The whole variable domain, filled in from reference TRBV28 and TRBJ1-5, reads DVKVTQSSRYLVKRTGEKVFLECVQDMDHENMFWYRQDPGLGLRLIYFSYDVKMKEKGDIPEGYSVSREKKERFSLILESASTNQTSMYLCASSFSPQPQHFGDGTRLSIL.

Details on this clone: One end of the junction does not line up with germline, which may come from a read error. V and J are TRBV7-7 and TRBJ1-3; TRBD1 might be the D (5 bases). Germline V gene data show CDR1 as SSHAT and CDR2 as FNYEAQ (reference sequence). There are 15 residues in the CDR3. Written as DNA, the CDR3 is TGTGCTAGCAGCCCCGGGACGGATTCTGGAAACACCATATATTTT. This translates into CASSPGTDSGNTIYF.

With respect to this clone: The identical CDR3 is also encoded by other nucleotide sequences in the sample. V is TRBV18 and J is TRBJ2-7; 8 positions match TRBD1. The J segment lost 2 bases and the V segment lost 2 bases, leaving 2 bases of the junction unmatched. Germline V lookup: CDR1 KGHSH, CDR2 LQKENI. The CDR3 spans 14 residues. The DNA of the CDR3 is TGTGCCAGCTCACCAGGACAGGGCCCCTACGAGCAGTACTTC. It codes for CASSPGQGPYEQYF.

This clone occurred once. The J gene is TRBJ2-7, the V gene TRBV30; D tentatively reads TRBD1 or TRBD2 (5 bases each). The V gene's germline CDR1 is GTSNPN and CDR2 SVGIG (reference sequence). The CDR3 runs to 13 residues. The ends were cut back, 3 bases at V and 2 bases at J, with 11 bases in the middle. CDR3 nucleotide sequence: TGTGCCTGGAGCCCTGGGACCACCTACGAGCAGTACTTC. Protein product: CAWSPGTTYEQYF.

This clone turned up a few times. The V call is TRBV9, the J call TRBJ2-1; no reliable D call. Germline V gene lookup returns CDR1 SGDLS and CDR2 YYNGEE. This CDR3 spans 12 amino acids. V lost 1 base, J lost 5 bases, and 4 bases lay in between. CDR3 region: CASSVNNNEQFF. In DNA, the CDR3 is TGTGCCAGCAGCGTAAACAACAATGAGCAGTTCTTC. The variable domain in full, completed from reference TRBV9 and TRBJ2-1, reads DSGVTQTPKHLITATGQRVTLRCSPRSGDLSVYWYQQSLDQGLQFLIQYYNGEERAKGNILERFSAQQFPDLHSELNLSSLELGDSALYFCASSVNNNEQFFGPGTRLTVL.

In its sample, this clone was seen a few times. The chain is built from TRBV6-1 and TRBJ2-4; 8 positions match TRBD1. The germline gives CDR1 MNHNS, CDR2 SASEGT. The CDR3 has 17 residues. J gave up 3 bases and V 2 bases, and 9 bases lay outside the gene matches. CDR3 nucleotides: TGTGCCAGCAGTGAACGACCTTTGACAGGGGACAAAAACATTCAGTACTTC. It translates to CASSERPLTGDKNIQYF.

This clone has more than one count but fewer than ten. The CDR3 loop is CASTAGPAKNIQYF. The CDR3 DNA sequence: TGTGCCAGCACGGCGGGCCCAGCCAAAAACATTCAGTACTTC. This chain uses TRBV28 with TRBJ2-4, with a possible D match to TRBD2 (5 bases). This CDR3 region has 14 residues. V lost 7 bases, J lost 0 bases, and 10 bases lay in between. Germline CDR1 reads MDHEN; CDR2 reads SYDVKM.

This clone appeared a few times. The CDR3: CASSPLGLAGGGYNEQFF. Written as DNA, the CDR3 is TGTGCCAGTAGTCCCCTGGGACTAGCGGGGGGGGGCTACAATGAGCAGTTCTTC. The rearrangement joins TRBV19 to TRBJ2-1; 16 positions agree with TRBD2. Unmatched junction bases numbered 7, after V lost 5 bases and J lost 3 bases. Germline-derived CDR1 and CDR2 are LNHDA and SQIVND (reference sequence). The CDR3 runs to 18 residues.

The chain combines TRBV29-1 with TRBJ1-4; weak D call: TRBD1 (6 bases). Germline CDR1 reads SQVTM; CDR2 reads ANQGSEA. The V gene lost 3 bases and the J gene lost 7 bases, with 15 bases spanning the gap. The CDR3 spans 14 residues. CDR3 DNA: TGCAGCGTTGATGGTTCGGGGGGCTCTGAAAAACTGTTTTTT. As protein: CSVDGSGGSEKLFF.

In its sample, this clone was seen a few times. The rearrangement joins TRBV5-1 to TRBJ2-1; D is unclear. Trimming took off 1 base at V and 0 bases at J, with 8 bases between the two ends. The CDR3 runs 15 residues. The V gene's germline CDR1 is SGHRS and CDR2 YFSETQ. CDR3 in amino acids: CASSLSQASYNEQFF. CDR3 sequence (DNA): TGCGCCAGCAGCTTGAGCCAGGCCTCCTACAATGAGCAGTTCTTC. Full variable domain (rest looked up from reference TRBV5-1 and TRBJ2-1): KAGVTQTPRYLIKTRGQQVTLSCSPISGHRSVSWYQQTPGQGLQFLFEYFSETQRNKGNFPGRFSGRQFSNSRSEMNVSTLELGDSALYLCASSLSQASYNEQFFGPGTRLTVL.

This clone was picked up a small number of times. DNA of the CDR3: TGTGCTAGTGGTGCTACAGGGCAAACCGGGGAGCTGTTTTTT. This codes for CASGATGQTGELFF. The chain combines TRBV12-5 with TRBJ2-2; D may be TRBD1 (6 bases). Germline V gene sequence: CDR1 LGHNT, CDR2 FRNRAP. This CDR3 is built from 14 residues. Trimming pared 5 bases from V and 5 bases from J, leaving 12 bases between.

CDR3 DNA sequence: TGCAGCGTCCCGAATCGGGGGTATGGCTACACCTTC. As protein: CSVPNRGYGYTF. V and J are TRBV29-1 and TRBJ1-2; perhaps TRBD1 as D (5 bases). The V and J ends lost 6 bases and 5 bases respectively, with 13 bases between them. The CDR3 extends over 12 amino acids. Germline assignment: CDR1 SQVTM and CDR2 ANQGSEA.

Note on this clone: Other DNA sequences from this sample encode an identical CDR3 as well. The V call is TRBV30, the J call TRBJ2-1; no firm D call. This CDR3 spans 11 amino acids. V was clipped by 1 base and J by 4 bases, with 2 bases between them. Per the germline V gene, CDR1 is GTSNPN and CDR2 is SVGIG (reference sequence). The DNA of the CDR3 is TGTGCCTGGAGTGCATACAATGAGCAGTTCTTC. This encodes CAWSAYNEQFF.